These 28 T cell receptor beta chains share one sample of origin, sequenced in a study of blood T cell repertoires in COVID-19. Clones were sequenced by immunoSEQ multiplex PCR, and TCRdb holds only the in-frame ones, with some missing. The table shows some 11,000 clones, with over 75% occurring only once. Sequencing was performed on peripheral blood. The receptors come from a man aged 65 to 79 with active COVID-19.

CDR3 protein: CASSSPGGALKYGYTF. The CDR3 bases are TGTGCCAGCAGCTCCCCTGGGGGGGCTCTTAAGTATGGCTACACCTTC. J is TRBJ1-2 and V is TRBV7-9, with D perhaps TRBD1 (6 bases). This CDR3 has 16 amino acids. V was pared by 4 bases and J by 5 bases, with 20 bases between. Germline CDR1 reads SEHNR; CDR2 reads FQNEAQ (reference sequence).

The CDR3 loop reads CASSYVQGPPYEQYF. DNA of the CDR3: TGTGCCAGCAGTTACGTCCAGGGCCCACCCTACGAGCAGTACTTC. This chain links TRBV6-5 with TRBJ2-7, with TRBD1 as a possible D gene (5 bases). CDR1 is MNHEY, CDR2 SVGAGI, per germline. V was cut by 2 bases and J by 2 bases, with 13 bases left in between. The CDR3 has 15 residues.

This chain links TRBV29-1 with TRBJ2-1; 9 bases agree with TRBD1. V was pared by 3 bases and J by 3 bases, with 6 bases of the junction left unmatched. The V gene's germline CDR1 is SQVTM and CDR2 ANQGSEA. This CDR3 is built from 15 residues. The CDR3 reads CSVESGTGNYNEQFF. DNA for the CDR3: TGCAGCGTTGAGTCGGGGACAGGGAACTACAATGAGCAGTTCTTC.

In the case of this clone: A much larger clone sits a single nucleotide away, making a read error possible. The sample contains more than one DNA sequence encoding this CDR3. This rearrangement joins TRBV20-1 to TRBJ1-2; D perhaps matches TRBD1 (6 bases). Between the trimmed V and J ends, which lost 0 bases and 8 bases, there was a span of 7 bases. CDR1 is DFQATT, CDR2 SNEGSKA, per germline (reference sequence). CDR3 length: 11 amino acids. The chain's CDR3 is CSARDGTGYTF. As DNA, the CDR3 is TGCAGTGCTAGAGATGGGACAGGCTACACCTTC.

The V call is TRBV7-3, the J call TRBJ1-2; a possible D gene is TRBD1 (5 bases). Trimming removed 1 base from V and 2 bases from J, with 8 bases in between. Germline V gives CDR1 SGHTA, CDR2 FQGTGA. The CDR3 covers 14 residues. The CDR3 protein is CASSLMGGNYGYTF. The CDR3 DNA reads as TGTGCCAGCAGCTTAATGGGGGGGAACTATGGCTACACCTTC.

This chain connects TRBV6-1 to TRBJ2-3; 9 positions match TRBD2. V trimming: 3 bases; J trimming: 2 bases; junction bases outside the gene matches: 6. The CDR3 loop spans 16 amino acids. The V gene's germline CDR1 is MNHNS and CDR2 SASEGT. CDR3 residues: CASSDRPSGITDTQYF. The CDR3 DNA follows: TGTGCCAGCAGTGATCGTCCTAGCGGGATCACAGATACGCAGTATTTT.

This clone came up a few times. The V call is TRBV5-1, the J call TRBJ2-2, with 8 bases lining up with TRBD1. This CDR3 contains 15 residues. In germline, CDR1 is SGHRS, CDR2 YFSETQ. V lost 6 bases to trimming and J lost 4 bases; unmatched junction nucleotides: 8. Here the CDR3 reads CASNHGQGVTGELFF. The CDR3 DNA follows: TGCGCCAGCAACCATGGACAGGGTGTCACCGGGGAGCTGTTTTTT.

The V call is TRBV4-1, the J call TRBJ1-5; unclear D gene. Germline V gene sequence: CDR1 MGHRA, CDR2 YSYEKL. This CDR3 spans 15 amino acids. V lost 1 base to trimming and J lost 2 bases, with 9 bases between them. As DNA, the CDR3 is TGCGCCAGCAGCCAAGGGGCCCAGCGCAATCAGCCCCAGCATTTT. Protein sequence: CASSQGAQRNQPQHF.

The genes are TRBV6-2 or TRBV6-3 and TRBJ2-7; TRBD2 matches at 7 bases. Germline-derived CDR1 and CDR2 are MNHEY and SVGEGT. There are 16 residues in the CDR3. Trimming cost V 6 bases and J 3 bases; bases outside gene matches: 14. The CDR3 spells CASSRPRQGGSYEQYF. CDR3 DNA sequence: TGTGCCAGCAGCCGACCCCGGCAGGGCGGGAGCTACGAGCAGTACTTC.

The table lists this clone with a count of one. The chain has TRBV7-9 and TRBJ2-7; 9 bases fit TRBD1. This CDR3 spans 16 amino acids. Germline CDR1 and CDR2: SEHNR and FQNEAQ (reference sequence). V gave up 1 base and J gave up 4 bases; unmatched junction bases: 8. Written as DNA, the CDR3 is TGTGCCAGCAGCTTAGGGGCGGGACAGGGTTTGTACGAGCAGTACTTC. The encoded protein is CASSLGAGQGLYEQYF. Filled out from reference TRBV7-9 and TRBJ2-7, the complete variable domain reads DTGVSQNPRHKITKRGQNVTFRCDPISEHNRLYWYRQTLGQGPEFLTYFQNEAQLEKSRLLSDRFSAERPKGSFSTLEIQRTEQGDSAMYLCASSLGAGQGLYEQYFGPGTRLTVT.

The genes are TRBV28 and TRBJ2-7; possibly TRBD2 for D (5 bases). CDR3 length equals 12 residues. V shed 5 bases and J shed 7 bases, with 12 bases lying between them. The germline V gene has CDR1 MDHEN and CDR2 SYDVKM. This CDR3 is CASSIRGWEQYF. The DNA for the CDR3 is TGTGCCAGCAGTATCCGGGGATGGGAGCAGTACTTC.

The chain uses TRBV6-5 and TRBJ2-3; D is undetermined. Germline V gene sequence: CDR1 MNHEY, CDR2 SVGAGI. There are 14 residues in the CDR3. V was clipped by 0 bases and J by 6 bases, with 10 bases between them. CDR3 DNA: TGTGCCAGCAGTTACTCGAACGGGTATGATACGCAGTATTTT. It is translated as CASSYSNGYDTQYF.

This clone was seen just once. The J gene is TRBJ2-7, the V gene TRBV7-8; TRBD1 agrees at 9 bases. CDR3 length: 16 residues. Germline V gene lookup returns CDR1 SGHVS and CDR2 FQNEAQ. Trimming removed 0 bases from V and 2 bases from J; junction bases left unmatched: 5. CDR3 DNA sequence: TGTGCCAGCAGCTTAGCCCGGGGGACAGGGCCCTACGAGCAGTACTTC. Its protein product is CASSLARGTGPYEQYF.

This clone appeared a single time. V and J are TRBV2 and TRBJ1-2; TRBD1 agrees at 12 bases. This CDR3 is built from 13 residues. Germline V CDR1 and CDR2: SNHLY, FYNNEI. J gave up 7 bases and V 6 bases, and 3 bases lay outside the gene matches. The CDR3 loop reads CASSGDRGPGYTF. The CDR3 region has the DNA TGTGCCAGCAGCGGGGACAGGGGGCCTGGCTACACCTTC.

The rearrangement uses TRBV6-5 and TRBJ2-7; 12 bases are a match to TRBD1. V shed 8 bases and J 3 bases; nucleotides not matched to a gene: 2. The V gene's germline CDR1 is MNHEY and CDR2 SVGAGI. The CDR3 length is 13 residues. The DNA for the CDR3 is TGTGCCAGCGGGACAGGGGGCCGCTACGAGCAGTACTTC. Protein: CASGTGGRYEQYF.

This clone was picked up a small number of times. This chain links TRBV18 with TRBJ1-4, with TRBD1 matching 9 bases. After removal of 5 bases from V and 5 bases from J, the junction contained 3 bases not matched to a gene. This CDR3 has 14 amino acids. Germline V gene sequence: CDR1 KGHSH, CDR2 LQKENI. The CDR3 sequence is CASSIGTGNEKLFF. DNA of the CDR3: TGTGCCAGCTCAATCGGGACAGGGAATGAAAAACTGTTTTTT.

The V gene is TRBV18, the J gene TRBJ2-1, with TRBD2 matching 11 bases. Trimming took 3 bases from V and 7 from J; bases not matched to a gene: 5. Germline values: CDR1 KGHSH, CDR2 LQKENI. The CDR3 has 15 residues. The CDR3, as DNA: TGTGCCAGCTCACCCTTAGCGGGGGGGCTTAATGAGCAGTTCTTC. Protein product: CASSPLAGGLNEQFF.

This chain joins TRBV7-9 and TRBJ1-4; D ambiguous. This CDR3 is 13 amino acids long. Deletions cut 7 bases from V and 8 bases from J, with 14 bases between. Germline V gene lookup returns CDR1 SEHNR and CDR2 FQNEAQ (reference sequence). The DNA for the CDR3 is TGTGCCAGCACCAAAGGAGAGTGGGAAAAACTGTTTTTT. Residues: CASTKGEWEKLFF.

This chain links TRBV19 with TRBJ2-7, with D perhaps matching TRBD1 (6 bases). Trimming stripped 5 bases from V and 0 bases from J, with 8 bases between. The CDR3 runs 13 residues. The germline V gene encodes CDR1 LNHDA and CDR2 SQIVND (reference sequence). CDR3 DNA sequence: TGTGCCAGTAGTGGACAGAGCTCCTACGAGCAGTACTTC. Its protein is CASSGQSSYEQYF.

The chain recombines TRBV30 with TRBJ1-1, with D tentatively TRBD1 (5 bases). The V end lost 4 bases, the J end lost 11 bases, and 14 bases lay between the germline ends. The CDR3 is 11 amino acids. Germline values: CDR1 GTSNPN, CDR2 SVGIG (reference sequence). This CDR3 is CAWMSRGEAFF. CDR3 sequence (DNA): TGTGCCTGGATGTCCCGGGGGGAGGCTTTCTTT. Combining the CDR3 with reference TRBV30 and TRBJ1-1 gives the whole variable domain SQTIHQWPATLVQPVGSPLSLECTVEGTSNPNLYWYRQAAGRGLQLLFYSVGIGQISSEVPQNLSASRPQDRQFILSSKKLLLSDSGFYLCAWMSRGEAFFGQGTRLTVV.

The V call is TRBV12-3 or TRBV12-4, the J call TRBJ2-3; 8 bases are a match to TRBD1. There are 13 residues in the CDR3. The J segment lost 1 base and the V segment lost 10 bases, leaving 4 bases of the junction unmatched. DNA of the CDR3: TGTGCCACCCTGACAGGGGGCACAGATACGCAGTATTTT. Translating it yields CATLTGGTDTQYF.

The V and J genes are TRBV19 and TRBJ1-2, with a weak D call TRBD1 (6 bases). Trimming took off 6 bases at V and 0 bases at J, with 14 bases between the two ends. In germline, CDR1 is LNHDA, CDR2 SQIVND (reference sequence). The CDR3 has 15 amino acids. This CDR3 reads CASRTTGLSNYGYTF. The CDR3 nucleotides are TGTGCCAGTAGAACGACAGGACTGTCTAACTATGGCTACACCTTC.

This chain connects TRBV29-1 to TRBJ1-2; a possible D gene is TRBD1 (6 bases). CDR1 SQVTM and CDR2 ANQGSEA come from the germline V gene. The ends were cut back, 3 bases at V and 7 bases at J, with 9 bases in the middle. This CDR3 comprises 11 residues. The CDR3 DNA reads as TGCAGCGTTGATATAGGGGGTGGCTACACCTTC. It is translated as CSVDIGGGYTF.

The CDR3 region has the DNA TGTGCCAGCACCCCCCGAGGGGAGGCTGCCTACACCTTC. This sequence encodes CASTPRGEAAYTF. The rearrangement links TRBV11-1 to TRBJ1-2, with D possibly TRBD1 on 5 matching bases. The CDR3 is made up of 13 amino acids. Germline V CDR1 and CDR2: SGHAT, FQDESV (reference sequence). V lost 7 bases, J lost 10 bases, and 19 bases lay in between.

The V and J genes are TRBV12-3 or TRBV12-4 and TRBJ2-5; D uncertain. The CDR3 runs 11 residues. Between the trimmed V and J ends, which lost 5 bases and 8 bases, there was a span of 9 bases. The CDR3 sequence is CASSARQTQYF. DNA of the CDR3: TGTGCCAGCAGTGCCCGACAAACCCAGTACTTC.

The V gene is TRBV7-9, the J gene TRBJ1-6; no clear D gene. The CDR3 runs 14 residues. Germline V gene sequence: CDR1 SEHNR, CDR2 FQNEAQ (reference sequence). V gave up 3 bases and J gave up 10 bases, with 13 bases separating them. This CDR3 reads CASSLDGSGSPLHF. The CDR3 coding sequence is TGTGCCAGCAGCTTGGATGGGTCGGGGTCACCCCTCCACTTT.

V is TRBV5-1 and J is TRBJ1-1, with TRBD1 as a possible D gene (5 bases). There are 15 residues in the CDR3. V was shortened by 4 bases and J by 1 base, with 14 bases between the two germline ends. The V gene's germline CDR1 is SGHRS and CDR2 YFSETQ. Written as DNA, the CDR3 is TGCGCCAGCAGCGGGGCATCGACCTCGAACACTGAAGCTTTCTTT. This gives the protein CASSGASTSNTEAFF.

The chain links TRBV5-4 to TRBJ2-2, with 7 bases that match TRBD2. V trimming: 3 bases; J trimming: 4 bases; junction bases outside the gene matches: 0. Per germline, CDR1 SGHNT and CDR2 YYREEE (reference sequence). CDR3 length: 13 amino acids. In nucleotides, the CDR3 is TGTGCCAGCAGCTGGGGGGGCACCGGGGAGCTGTTTTTT. The encoded protein is CASSWGGTGELFF.